This T cell receptor (beta chain) appears in the sequencing data of a study of OX40 agonist ivuxolimab in advanced cancers. V shed 8 bases and J shed 0 bases, with 11 bases lying between them. The germline V gene has CDR1 SEHNR and CDR2 FQNEAQ (reference sequence). The CDR3 has 14 residues. Sequencing used immunoSEQ multiplex PCR; TCRdb keeps in-frame clones, though not all of them. The top ten clones hold roughly 1.9% of a sample with tens of thousands of clones, 80% to 90% of them seen once. Sample: CD4+ or CD8+ T cells sorted from blood, taken in a trial of the OX40 agonist ivuxolimab. The sequence came from an adult with an advanced solid tumor such as melanoma, head and neck, liver or kidney cancer. The gene calls are TRBV7-9 and TRBJ2-4, with D possibly matching TRBD2 (5 bases). In DNA form, the CDR3 reads TGTGCCAGCGCTAGCAGTTCAGCCAAAAACATTCAGTACTTC. This translates into CASASSSAKNIQYF.